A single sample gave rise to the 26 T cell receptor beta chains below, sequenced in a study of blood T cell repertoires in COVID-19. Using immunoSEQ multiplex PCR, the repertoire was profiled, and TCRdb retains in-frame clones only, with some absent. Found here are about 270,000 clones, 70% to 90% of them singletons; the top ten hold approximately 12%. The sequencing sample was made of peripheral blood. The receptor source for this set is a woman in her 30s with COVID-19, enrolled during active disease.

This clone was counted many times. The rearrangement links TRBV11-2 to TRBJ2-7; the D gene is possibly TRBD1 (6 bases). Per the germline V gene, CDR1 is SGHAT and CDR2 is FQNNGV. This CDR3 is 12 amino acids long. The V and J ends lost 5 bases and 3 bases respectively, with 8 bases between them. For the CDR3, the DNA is TGTGCCAGCAGCACAGGGTTCTACGAGCAGTACTTC. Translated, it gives CASSTGFYEQYF.

The CDR3 reads CASSFLRGTNTEAFF. CDR3 nucleotide sequence: TGTGCCAGCAGTTTCCTACGGGGGACGAACACTGAAGCTTTCTTT. The J gene is TRBJ1-1, the V gene TRBV28, with D perhaps matching TRBD1 (5 bases). The V end lost 3 bases, the J end lost 1 base, and 12 bases lay between the germline ends. The CDR3 has 15 amino acids. The V gene's germline CDR1 is MDHEN and CDR2 SYDVKM.

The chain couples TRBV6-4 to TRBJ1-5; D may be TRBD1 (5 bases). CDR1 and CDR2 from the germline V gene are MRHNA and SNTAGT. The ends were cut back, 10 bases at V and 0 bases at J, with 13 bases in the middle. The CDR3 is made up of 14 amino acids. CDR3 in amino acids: CANSKTDSNQPQHF. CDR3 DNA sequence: TGTGCCAACTCGAAGACAGATAGCAATCAGCCCCAGCATTTT.

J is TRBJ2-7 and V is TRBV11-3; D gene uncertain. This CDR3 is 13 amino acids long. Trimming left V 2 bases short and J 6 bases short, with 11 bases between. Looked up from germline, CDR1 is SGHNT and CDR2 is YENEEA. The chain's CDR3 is CASSLPGRREQYF. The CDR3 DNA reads TGTGCCAGCAGCTTACCGGGTCGGCGCGAGCAGTACTTC.

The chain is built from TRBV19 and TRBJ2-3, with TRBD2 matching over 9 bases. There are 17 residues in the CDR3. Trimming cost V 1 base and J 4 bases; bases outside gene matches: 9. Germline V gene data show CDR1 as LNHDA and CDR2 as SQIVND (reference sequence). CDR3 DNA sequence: TGTGCCAGTAGTATAGGCCTGGCGGGGGGGCCCGCAGATACGCAGTATTTT. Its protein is CASSIGLAGGPADTQYF.

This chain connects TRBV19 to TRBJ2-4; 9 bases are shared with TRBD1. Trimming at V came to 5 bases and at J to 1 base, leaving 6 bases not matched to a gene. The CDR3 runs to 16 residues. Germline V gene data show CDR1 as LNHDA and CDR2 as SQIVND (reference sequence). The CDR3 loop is CASSLGQGLAKNIQYF. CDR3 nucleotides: TGTGCCAGTAGTTTGGGACAGGGTTTGGCCAAAAACATTCAGTACTTC. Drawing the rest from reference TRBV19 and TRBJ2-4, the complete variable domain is DGGITQSPKYLFRKEGQNVTLSCEQNLNHDAMYWYRQDPGQGLRLIYYSQIVNDFQKGDIAEGYSVSREKKESFPLTVTSAQKNPTAFYLCASSLGQGLAKNIQYFGAGTRLSVL.

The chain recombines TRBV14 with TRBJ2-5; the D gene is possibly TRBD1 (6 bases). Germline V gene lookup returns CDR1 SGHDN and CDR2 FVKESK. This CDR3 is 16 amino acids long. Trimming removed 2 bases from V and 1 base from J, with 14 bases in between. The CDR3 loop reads CASSQLLRGIQETQYF. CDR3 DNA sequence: TGTGCCAGCAGCCAACTCCTGAGGGGGATCCAAGAGACCCAGTACTTC. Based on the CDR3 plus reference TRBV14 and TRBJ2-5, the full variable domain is EAGVTQFPSHSVIEKGQTVTLRCDPISGHDNLYWYRRVMGKEIKFLLHFVKESKQDESGMPNNRFLAERTGGTYSTLKVQPAELEDSGVYFCASSQLLRGIQETQYFGPGTRLLVL.

CDR3 sequence reads: CASAGGAPRYTF. The CDR3 coding sequence is TGTGCCAGCGCCGGGGGGGCGCCTCGCTACACCTTC. The J gene is TRBJ1-2, the V gene TRBV19; D possibly corresponds to TRBD1 (6 bases). V was clipped by 9 bases and J by 9 bases, with 17 bases between them. Germline CDR1 is LNHDA and CDR2 is SQIVND (reference sequence). The CDR3 loop spans 12 amino acids.

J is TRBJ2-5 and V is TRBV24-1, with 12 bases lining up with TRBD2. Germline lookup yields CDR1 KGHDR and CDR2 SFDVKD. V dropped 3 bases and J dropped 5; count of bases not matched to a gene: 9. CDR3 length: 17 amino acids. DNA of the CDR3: TGTGCCACCAGTGATGACTCCCTAGCGGGGGGGCCTGAGACCCAGTACTTC. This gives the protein CATSDDSLAGGPETQYF.

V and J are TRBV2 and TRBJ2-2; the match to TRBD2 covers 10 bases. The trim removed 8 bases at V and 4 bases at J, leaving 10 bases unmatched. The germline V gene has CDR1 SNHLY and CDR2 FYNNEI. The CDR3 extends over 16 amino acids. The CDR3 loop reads CASRSGGARGTGELFF. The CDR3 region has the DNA TGTGCCAGCCGGAGCGGGGGGGCGCGTGGCACCGGGGAGCTGTTTTTT. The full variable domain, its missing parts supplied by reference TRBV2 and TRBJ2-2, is EPEVTQTPSHQVTQMGQEVILRCVPISNHLYFYWYRQILGQKVEFLVSFYNNEISEKSEIFDDQFSVERPDGSNFTLKIRSTKLEDSAMYFCASRSGGARGTGELFFGEGSRLTVL.

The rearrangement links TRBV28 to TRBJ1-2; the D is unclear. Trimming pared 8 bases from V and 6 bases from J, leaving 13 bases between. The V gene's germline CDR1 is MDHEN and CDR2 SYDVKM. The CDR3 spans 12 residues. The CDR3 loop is CASSPLADGYTF. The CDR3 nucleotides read TGTGCCAGCTCCCCGTTGGCGGATGGCTACACCTTC.

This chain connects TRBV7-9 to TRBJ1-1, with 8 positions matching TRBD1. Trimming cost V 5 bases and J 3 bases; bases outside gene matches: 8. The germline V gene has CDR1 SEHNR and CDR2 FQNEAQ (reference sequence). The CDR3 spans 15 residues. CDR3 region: CASSLMTGVDTEAFF. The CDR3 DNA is TGTGCCAGCAGCCTCATGACAGGGGTCGACACTGAAGCTTTCTTT.

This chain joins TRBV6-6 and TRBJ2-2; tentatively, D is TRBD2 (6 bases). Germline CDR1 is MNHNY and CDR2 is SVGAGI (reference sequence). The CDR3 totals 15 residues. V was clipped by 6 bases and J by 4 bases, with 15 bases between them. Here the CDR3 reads CASSPRPEGTGELFF. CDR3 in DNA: TGTGCCAGCAGCCCACGACCGGAGGGCACCGGGGAGCTGTTTTTT.

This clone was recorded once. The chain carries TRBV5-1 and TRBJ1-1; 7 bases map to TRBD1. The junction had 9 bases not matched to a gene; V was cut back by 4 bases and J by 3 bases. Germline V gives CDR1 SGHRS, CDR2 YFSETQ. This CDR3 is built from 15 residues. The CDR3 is CASSLVYTGDTEAFF. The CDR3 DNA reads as TGCGCCAGCAGCCTCGTTTACACAGGGGACACTGAAGCTTTCTTT.

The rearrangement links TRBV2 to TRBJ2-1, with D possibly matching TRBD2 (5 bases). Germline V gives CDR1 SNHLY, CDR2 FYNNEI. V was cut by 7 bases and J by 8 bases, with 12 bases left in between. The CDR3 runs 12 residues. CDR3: CASTPNGDEQFF. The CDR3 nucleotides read TGTGCCAGCACCCCGAACGGGGATGAGCAGTTCTTC.

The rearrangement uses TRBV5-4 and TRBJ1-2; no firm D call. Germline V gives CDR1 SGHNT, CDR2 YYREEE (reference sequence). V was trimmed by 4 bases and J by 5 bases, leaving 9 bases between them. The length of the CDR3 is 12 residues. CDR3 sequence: CASSPTGYGYTF. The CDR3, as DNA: TGTGCCAGCAGCCCTACGGGGTATGGCTACACCTTC.

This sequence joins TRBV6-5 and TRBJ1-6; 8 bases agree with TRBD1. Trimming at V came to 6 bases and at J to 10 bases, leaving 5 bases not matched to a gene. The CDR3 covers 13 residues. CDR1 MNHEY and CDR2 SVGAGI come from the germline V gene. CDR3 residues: CASSLDRDSPLHF. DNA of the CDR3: TGTGCCAGCAGCCTGGACAGGGACTCACCCCTCCACTTT.

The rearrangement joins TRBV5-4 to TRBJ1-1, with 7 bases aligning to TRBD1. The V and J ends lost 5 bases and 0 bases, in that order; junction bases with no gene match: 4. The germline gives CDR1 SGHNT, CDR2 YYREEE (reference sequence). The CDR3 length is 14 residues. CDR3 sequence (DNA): TGTGCCAGCAGGTCGACAGGGATGAACACTGAAGCTTTCTTT. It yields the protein CASRSTGMNTEAFF.

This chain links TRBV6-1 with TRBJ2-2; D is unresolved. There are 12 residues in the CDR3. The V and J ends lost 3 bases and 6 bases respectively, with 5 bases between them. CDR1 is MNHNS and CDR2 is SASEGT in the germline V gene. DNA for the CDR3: TGTGCCAGCAGTGACGTCCCCGGGGAGCTGTTTTTT. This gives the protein CASSDVPGELFF.

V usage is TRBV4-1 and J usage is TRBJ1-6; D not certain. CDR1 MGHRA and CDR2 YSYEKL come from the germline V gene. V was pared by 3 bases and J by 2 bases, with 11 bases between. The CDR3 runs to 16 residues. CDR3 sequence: CASSQATGTYNSPLHF. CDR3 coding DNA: TGCGCCAGCAGCCAGGCCACGGGGACCTATAATTCACCCCTCCACTTT.

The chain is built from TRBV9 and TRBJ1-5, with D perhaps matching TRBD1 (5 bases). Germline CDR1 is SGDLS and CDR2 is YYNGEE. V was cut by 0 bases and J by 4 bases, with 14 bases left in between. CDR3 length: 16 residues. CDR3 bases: TGTGCCAGCAGCGTAGGGTGGGGCGGTGTGAATCAGCCCCAGCATTTT. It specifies CASSVGWGGVNQPQHF.

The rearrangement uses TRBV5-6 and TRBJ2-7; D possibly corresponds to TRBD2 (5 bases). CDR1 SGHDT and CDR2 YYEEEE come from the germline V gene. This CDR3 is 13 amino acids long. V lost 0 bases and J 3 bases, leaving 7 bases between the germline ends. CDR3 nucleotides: TGTGCCAGCAGCTTGGGGACTGTCTACGAGCAGTACTTC. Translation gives CASSLGTVYEQYF.

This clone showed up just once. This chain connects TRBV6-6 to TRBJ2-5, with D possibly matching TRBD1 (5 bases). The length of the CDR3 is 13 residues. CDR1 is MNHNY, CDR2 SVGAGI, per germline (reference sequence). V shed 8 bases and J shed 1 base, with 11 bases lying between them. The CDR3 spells CASSRQFQETQYF. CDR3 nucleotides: TGTGCCAGCTCACGACAGTTCCAAGAGACCCAGTACTTC.

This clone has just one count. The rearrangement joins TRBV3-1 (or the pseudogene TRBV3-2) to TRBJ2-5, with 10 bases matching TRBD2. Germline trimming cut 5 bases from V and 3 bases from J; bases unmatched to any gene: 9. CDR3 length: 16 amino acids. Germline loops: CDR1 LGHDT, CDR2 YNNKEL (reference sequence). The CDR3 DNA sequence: TGTGCCAGCAGCACACAGCGGGAGGGATTCAAAGAGACCCAGTACTTC. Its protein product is CASSTQREGFKETQYF.

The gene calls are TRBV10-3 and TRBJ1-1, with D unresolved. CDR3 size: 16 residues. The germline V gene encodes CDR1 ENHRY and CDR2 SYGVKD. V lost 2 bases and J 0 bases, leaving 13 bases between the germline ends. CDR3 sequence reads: CAISERAGDMNTEAFF. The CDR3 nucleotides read TGTGCCATCAGTGAGAGGGCGGGTGACATGAACACTGAAGCTTTCTTT.

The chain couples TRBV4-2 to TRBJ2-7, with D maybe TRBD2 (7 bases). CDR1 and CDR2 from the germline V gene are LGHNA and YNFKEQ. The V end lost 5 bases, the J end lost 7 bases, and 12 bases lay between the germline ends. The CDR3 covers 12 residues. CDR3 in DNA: TGTGCCAGCAGCGAAGGGGGGGGAGAGCAGTACTTC. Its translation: CASSEGGGEQYF.